This TCR beta chain was captured by sequencing in a study of STAT5B mutations in CD4+ large granular lymphocyte leukemia. Findings of the study overall: CD4-sorted patient repertoires seemed more clonal than healthy CD4+ repertoires.

The germline V gene has CDR1 MDHEN and CDR2 SYDVKM. Trimming stripped 4 bases from V and 5 bases from J, with 23 bases between. The CDR3 has 17 residues. This clone was counted a single time. Its antigen is not known. TCRdb's table, derived via immunoSEQ multiplex PCR, lists solely in-frame clones and lacks some. The sample has fewer than 30,000 clones, approximately 84% seen once; the top ten hold less than 1.3%. The chain couples TRBV28 to TRBJ1-2; possible D gene TRBD1, 5 bases. The source of this sequence is a human donor in good health. Sequencing used CD4+ T cells from blood buffy coats. The CDR3 DNA reads as TGTGCCAGCAGTTCGGCGGTGACGGGGCCACATACTTATGGCTACACCTTC. Amino acids: CASSSAVTGPHTYGYTF.